This T cell receptor (beta chain) was captured in a study of OX40 agonist ivuxolimab in advanced cancers. Study in general: Patients assigned to dose escalation were diagnosed with hepatocellular carcinoma, melanoma, renal cell or head and neck cancer.

The assay was immunoSEQ multiplex PCR, and TCRdb's table has in-frame clones only and misses some. The table has fewer than 80,000 clones, 75% to 80% seen once. Germline V lookup: CDR1 SGHNT, CDR2 YENEEA. CDR3 size: 16 residues. Losses at the gene ends were 3 bases for V and 6 bases for J; bases not matched to a gene: 11. The clonotype comes from an adult with an advanced solid tumor such as melanoma, head and neck, liver or kidney cancer. Source: CD4+ or CD8+ T cells sorted from blood, taken in a trial of the OX40 agonist ivuxolimab. The rearrangement joins TRBV11-3 to TRBJ2-3; 8 bases align to TRBD2. This chain's CDR3 is CASSFLFGTRPDTQYF. The CDR3 DNA reads as TGTGCCAGCAGCTTCCTCTTTGGGACTAGACCCGATACGCAGTATTTT.